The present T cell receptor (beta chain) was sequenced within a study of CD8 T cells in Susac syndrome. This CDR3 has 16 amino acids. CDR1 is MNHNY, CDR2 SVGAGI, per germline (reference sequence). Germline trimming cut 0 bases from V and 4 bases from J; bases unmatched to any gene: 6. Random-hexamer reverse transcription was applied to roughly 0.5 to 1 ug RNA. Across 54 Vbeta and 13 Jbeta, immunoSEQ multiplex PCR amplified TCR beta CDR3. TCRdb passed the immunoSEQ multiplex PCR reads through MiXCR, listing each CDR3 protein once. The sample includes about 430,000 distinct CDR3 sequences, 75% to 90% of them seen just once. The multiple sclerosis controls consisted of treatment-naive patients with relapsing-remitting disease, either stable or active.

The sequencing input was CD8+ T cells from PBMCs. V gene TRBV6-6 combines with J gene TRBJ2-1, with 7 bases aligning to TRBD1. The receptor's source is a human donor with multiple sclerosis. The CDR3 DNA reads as TGTGCCAGCAGTTACTCTGTGGGACAGCTATACAATGAGCAGTTCTTC. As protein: CASSYSVGQLYNEQFF.